This paragraph reports one TCR beta chain. These data come from a study of blood T cell repertoires in COVID-19. Study at large: PBMCs, B-cell-depleted T cells, or T cells were the source of the cDNA or gDNA that made up the material.

V shed 4 bases and J shed 6 bases, with 9 bases lying between them. Germline lookup yields CDR1 MDHEN and CDR2 SYDVKM. The CDR3 runs to 12 residues. Sequencing was performed with immunoSEQ multiplex PCR; in TCRdb, only in-frame clones are kept and a portion is missing. The sample has about 160,000 clones; over 80% are singletons. V and J are TRBV28 and TRBJ1-2; the D gene is possibly TRBD1 (5 bases). This receptor was taken from an older woman who had recovered from COVID-19. Sequenced: peripheral blood. The CDR3 is CASSWGEHGYTF. The DNA of the CDR3 is TGTGCCAGCAGTTGGGGGGAGCATGGCTACACCTTC.